The 2 T cell receptor beta chains below come from one sample, sequenced in a study of blood T cell repertoires in COVID-19 (TCRdb year 2020). Receptor libraries were prepared by the immunoSEQ multiplex PCR assay. Sourced from immuneACCESS, this table was stored by TCRdb with only in-frame sequences that have V and J called. A share of the clones is absent; for the studies checked, an unresolved V gene accounts for under half, and the remainder has no known explanation. For this sample there are some 190,000 clones; about 88% appear just once. Of the sample, 6.2% falls within the top ten clones. The sequenced material came from peripheral blood. The receptors originated from a woman aged 35 to 49 who had recovered from COVID-19.

As regards this clone: The sample has other DNA sequences that encode this CDR3 too. The CDR3 region is CASSFGGYGYTF. The CDR3 nucleotides read TGTGCCAGCAGTTTCGGGGGCTATGGCTACACCTTC. The chain uses TRBV12-3 or TRBV12-4 and TRBJ1-2, with a tentative D call TRBD1 (5 bases). There are 12 residues in the CDR3. Deletions cut 3 bases from V and 4 bases from J, with 6 bases between.

The chain has TRBV7-2 and TRBJ2-7; 10 bases are a match to TRBD1. Germline CDR1 and CDR2: SGHTA and FQGNSA. The length of the CDR3 is 16 residues. V shed 2 bases, J shed 5 bases, and the junction held 9 bases outside the gene matches. The CDR3 sequence is CASSLLDPGQGNEQYF. CDR3 sequence (DNA): TGTGCCAGCAGCTTATTAGACCCGGGACAGGGGAACGAGCAGTACTTC.